This entry features one T cell receptor (beta chain) sequence. Using immunoSEQ multiplex PCR, the repertoire was profiled, and TCRdb retains in-frame clones only, with some absent. The table records around 120,000 clones, about nine tenths of them present only once. This record belongs to a study of blood T cell repertoires in COVID-19. The wider study: Acute and convalescent COVID-19 samples came from the United States, Italy and Spain.

V lost 4 bases to trimming and J lost 4 bases; unmatched junction nucleotides: 9. In germline, CDR1 is SNHLY, CDR2 FYNNEI. The CDR3 is 17 residues long. This rearrangement joins TRBV2 to TRBJ2-2, with TRBD1 matching over 10 bases. This receptor was obtained from a human donor in a cohort sampled during active COVID-19. The specimen was peripheral blood. CDR3 sequence: CASSVEAGTGVTGELFF. CDR3 bases: TGTGCCAGCAGTGTCGAAGCAGGGACAGGGGTCACCGGGGAGCTGTTTTTT.